These 3 T cell receptor beta chains were all obtained from the same sample, sequenced in a study of blood T cell repertoires in COVID-19. Repertoires were generated with immunoSEQ multiplex PCR, while TCRdb's copy carries only in-frame clones and drops some. The table has about 14,000 clones, 84% seen once; the top ten hold around 32%. Source material: peripheral blood. The receptor source for this set is a man aged 45-65 years with active COVID-19.

The chain employs TRBV19 and TRBJ2-2; 7 bases map to TRBD1. The CDR3 is made up of 13 amino acids. Germline-derived CDR1 and CDR2 are LNHDA and SQIVND (reference sequence). Trimming took 11 bases from V and 1 from J; bases not matched to a gene: 4. CDR3 in DNA: TGTGCCCTAAGGACAGGGAACACCGGGGAGCTGTTTTTT. Its protein product is CALRTGNTGELFF.

The rearrangement links TRBV21-1 to TRBJ1-5; TRBD1, as called in the table, went unchecked against the DNA. TRBV21-1 is shown as a pseudogene. The CDR3 spans 19 residues. CDR3 amino acids: CASSKPGQGNGDSNQPQHF. The CDR3 DNA follows: TGTGCCAGCAGCAAACCGGGACAGGGAAATGGGGATAGCAATCAGCCCCAGCATTTT.

There are a few counts of this clone. This chain connects TRBV6-2 or TRBV6-3 to TRBJ1-1; D gene unclear. Germline CDR1 and CDR2: MNHEY and SVGEGT. The CDR3 covers 14 residues. Trimming took off 2 bases at V and 3 bases at J, with 10 bases between the two ends. CDR3 in amino acids: CASSYKLGDTEAFF. CDR3 nucleotides: TGTGCCAGCAGTTACAAGCTGGGAGACACTGAAGCTTTCTTT.